These 21 T cell receptor beta chains originate from one sample sequenced in a study of blood T cells in healthy people across ages. A J-beta primer mix and a sample-barcoded 5' primer were used in a second PCR of roughly 6 to 11 cycles. One entry per CDR3 protein, called by TCRdb with MiXCR from the 5' RACE reads. The sample contains about 730,000 distinct CDR3 sequences, about 42% of which appear only once. The sample taken for sequencing was blood. Source of these receptors: a woman aged 60 to 75 in good health.

The chain employs TRBV6-2 or TRBV6-3 and TRBJ2-4, with 7 bases matching TRBD1. The CDR3 is 13 amino acids. Trimming cost V 7 bases and J 15 bases; bases outside gene matches: 15. In germline, CDR1 is MNHEY, CDR2 SVGEGT. The CDR3 sequence is CASNTDRVGTMYF. CDR3 nucleotide sequence: TGTGCCAGCAATACCGACAGGGTGGGAACAATGTACTTC.

This clonotype came up a few times. The V gene is TRBV9, the J gene TRBJ2-7; 10 bases line up with TRBD1. Per germline, CDR1 SGDLS and CDR2 YYNGEE. The trim removed 4 bases at V and 1 base at J, leaving 5 bases unmatched. CDR3 size: 15 residues. CDR3 loop: CASSSGTGVSYEQYF. CDR3 in DNA: TGTGCCAGCAGCTCCGGGACAGGGGTTTCCTACGAGCAGTACTTC. Together with reference TRBV9 and TRBJ2-7, the CDR3 gives the full variable domain: DSGVTQTPKHLITATGQRVTLRCSPRSGDLSVYWYQQSLDQGLQFLIQYYNGEERAKGNILERFSAQQFPDLHSELNLSSLELGDSALYFCASSSGTGVSYEQYFGPGTRLTVT.

V usage is TRBV29-1 and J usage is TRBJ1-5; D is possibly TRBD1 (6 bases). Per the germline V gene, CDR1 is SQVTM and CDR2 is ANQGSEA. This CDR3 spans 13 amino acids. Between the trimmed V and J ends, which lost 5 bases and 7 bases, there was a span of 15 bases. The CDR3 protein is CSVTWGAGQPQHF. Here the CDR3 DNA reads TGCAGCGTTACCTGGGGGGCAGGCCAGCCCCAGCATTTT.

The chain is built from TRBV6-6 and TRBJ2-7; 8 nucleotides match TRBD1. In germline, CDR1 is MNHNY, CDR2 SVGAGI (reference sequence). The CDR3 runs 16 residues. Trimming at V came to 8 bases and at J to 1 base, leaving 13 bases not matched to a gene. The CDR3 spells CASARGRRTASYEQYF. CDR3 sequence (DNA): TGTGCCAGCGCCAGGGGGCGAAGGACGGCGTCCTACGAGCAGTACTTC.

The sample holds a few counts of this clonotype. This chain joins TRBV11-1 and TRBJ2-1; no reliable D call. CDR3 size: 15 residues. The germline V gene has CDR1 SGHAT and CDR2 FQDESV (reference sequence). V gave up 1 base and J gave up 6 bases, with 13 bases separating them. CDR3 sequence: CASSLGGQILNEQFF. Written as DNA, the CDR3 is TGTGCCAGCAGCTTAGGGGGTCAGATCCTCAATGAGCAGTTCTTC.

The chain joins TRBV7-9 to TRBJ1-1; D gene uncertain. Per germline, CDR1 SEHNR and CDR2 FQNEAQ (reference sequence). This CDR3 comprises 14 residues. V lost 2 bases to trimming and J lost 7 bases, with 14 bases between them. CDR3 protein: CASSLLGTDIEAFF. CDR3 coding DNA: TGTGCCAGCAGCTTATTAGGTACAGACATTGAAGCTTTCTTT.

Notes on this clonotype: It may be a read error: a sequence one base away is much more abundant. The chain employs TRBV5-1 and TRBJ1-2; the D is unclear. The CDR3 length is 15 residues. CDR1 and CDR2 from the germline V gene are SGHRS and YFSETQ. CDR3 DNA sequence: TGCGTCAGCAGCTTGGTGGCAGGAGCTAACTATGGCTACACCTTC. Protein product: CVSSLVAGANYGYTF. Based on the CDR3 plus reference TRBV5-1 and TRBJ1-2, the full variable domain is KAGVTQTPRYLIKTRGQQVTLSCSPISGHRSVSWYQQTPGQGLQFLFEYFSETQRNKGNFPGRFSGRQFSNSRSEMNVSTLELGDSALYLCVSSLVAGANYGYTFGSGTRLTVV.

This chain uses TRBV20-1 with TRBJ2-7, with D perhaps TRBD2 (5 bases). CDR3 size: 14 residues. V lost 2 bases to trimming and J lost 0 bases, with 11 bases between them. Germline CDR1 is DFQATT and CDR2 is SNEGSKA (reference sequence). CDR3 residues: CSARSGQSSYEQYF. The CDR3 DNA is TGCAGTGCTAGAAGCGGCCAAAGCTCCTACGAGCAGTACTTC.

This clonotype was counted between two and nine times. V gene TRBV6-2 or TRBV6-3 combines with J gene TRBJ2-7; D may match TRBD1 or TRBD2 (5 bases each). The CDR3 extends over 15 amino acids. Trimming stripped 6 bases from V and 0 bases from J, with 15 bases between. CDR1 is MNHEY and CDR2 is SVGEGT in the germline V gene. Written as DNA, the CDR3 is TGTGCCAGCAGAACCGGGACCGTTAGCTCCTACGAGCAGTACTTC. This gives the protein CASRTGTVSSYEQYF.

This chain joins TRBV14 and TRBJ2-5; 8 bases line up with TRBD2. This CDR3 has 18 amino acids. Germline assignment: CDR1 SGHDN and CDR2 FVKESK. Losses at the gene ends were 7 bases for V and 6 bases for J; bases not matched to a gene: 22. The CDR3 loop reads CASTLSGSGGTPPKTQYF. In nucleotides, the CDR3 is TGTGCCAGCACCCTAAGCGGAAGCGGGGGAACCCCGCCAAAGACCCAGTACTTC.

J is TRBJ1-1 and V is TRBV5-1; the D is unclear. V was cut by 4 bases and J by 0 bases, with 7 bases left in between. CDR3 length: 13 amino acids. Germline V gene sequence: CDR1 SGHRS, CDR2 YFSETQ. The CDR3 reads CASSQRMNTEAFF. The CDR3 DNA follows: TGCGCCAGCAGCCAGAGGATGAACACTGAAGCTTTCTTT. Together with reference TRBV5-1 and TRBJ1-1, the CDR3 gives the full variable domain: KAGVTQTPRYLIKTRGQQVTLSCSPISGHRSVSWYQQTPGQGLQFLFEYFSETQRNKGNFPGRFSGRQFSNSRSEMNVSTLELGDSALYLCASSQRMNTEAFFGQGTRLTVV.

V gene TRBV6-5 combines with J gene TRBJ2-7; 7 positions match TRBD1. This CDR3 is 18 amino acids long. With V trimmed by 2 bases and J by 2 bases, 15 bases remained unmatched. Germline V CDR1 and CDR2: MNHEY, SVGAGI. The CDR3 here is CASSYQPFSGQRTYEQYF. The CDR3 region has the DNA TGTGCCAGCAGTTACCAACCCTTCTCGGGACAGAGGACCTACGAGCAGTACTTC.

This clonotype was counted a few times. The chain has TRBV10-1 and TRBJ1-5; 8 positions match TRBD1. Germline CDR1 is WNHNN and CDR2 is SYGVQD (reference sequence). This CDR3 is built from 15 residues. Germline trimming cut 3 bases from V and 7 bases from J; bases unmatched to any gene: 8. CDR3 loop: CASSDGRGREQPQHF. CDR3 DNA sequence: TGCGCCAGCAGTGACGGCAGGGGGCGCGAACAGCCCCAGCATTTT.

The chain combines TRBV4-3 with TRBJ1-2; possibly TRBD1 for D (5 bases). The V end lost 1 base, the J end lost 0 bases, and 18 bases lay between the germline ends. This CDR3 spans 18 amino acids. Per the germline V gene, CDR1 is LGHNA and CDR2 is YSLEER. The CDR3 coding sequence is TGCGCCAGCAGCCAAGGACAGTTCGGGCAGCTAGCTAACTATGGCTACACCTTC. Translating gives CASSQGQFGQLANYGYTF.

V gene TRBV20-1 combines with J gene TRBJ2-1, with TRBD2 matching 9 bases. Germline V gene lookup returns CDR1 DFQATT and CDR2 SNEGSKA (reference sequence). The V and J ends lost 0 bases and 1 base, in that order; junction bases with no gene match: 7. The CDR3 extends over 17 amino acids. The CDR3 bases are TGCAGTGCTAGAGATTTTACTGGACTAGCGTCCTACAATGAGCAGTTCTTC. As protein: CSARDFTGLASYNEQFF.

The table lists this clonotype with a few counts. The chain links TRBV3-1 to TRBJ2-3, with TRBD2 as a possible D gene (6 bases). V was trimmed by 3 bases and J by 4 bases, leaving 14 bases between them. CDR3 length: 15 amino acids. Germline V gives CDR1 LGHDT, CDR2 YNNKEL (reference sequence). The CDR3 nucleotides are TGTGCCAGCAGCCAGGAGGGGTTCTTGGCAGATACGCAGTATTTT. It codes for CASSQEGFLADTQYF.

This rearrangement joins TRBV6-2 or TRBV6-3 to TRBJ2-1; D perhaps matches TRBD2 (5 bases). Germline V gives CDR1 MNHEY, CDR2 SVGEGT. The CDR3 length is 16 residues. V lost 0 bases to trimming and J lost 7 bases, with 16 bases between them. The CDR3 spells CASSYSFDRDVNEQFF. The CDR3 DNA is TGTGCCAGCAGTTACTCTTTCGACCGGGATGTGAATGAGCAGTTCTTC.

The chain is built from TRBV7-2 and TRBJ2-5, with TRBD2 identical over 14 bases. The V gene end was trimmed by 5 bases and the J gene end by 9 bases; junction bases not matched to a gene: 5. This CDR3 spans 14 amino acids. Germline CDR1 reads SGHTA; CDR2 reads FQGNSA. CDR3 bases: TGTGCCAGCAGCCCGGGACTAGCGGGGGAGGCCCAGTACTTC. It encodes CASSPGLAGEAQYF. Filled out from reference TRBV7-2 and TRBJ2-5, the complete variable domain reads GAGVSQSPSNKVTEKGKDVELRCDPISGHTALYWYRQSLGQGLEFLIYFQGNSAPDKSGLPSDRFSAERTGGSVSTLTIQRTQQEDSAVYLCASSPGLAGEAQYFGPGTRLLVL.

This clonotype was counted between two and nine times. The chain recombines TRBV7-3 with TRBJ2-3; the D gene is possibly TRBD2 (5 bases). Germline V gene lookup returns CDR1 SGHTA and CDR2 FQGTGA. This CDR3 spans 14 amino acids. V shed 5 bases and J shed 1 base, with 10 bases lying between them. The CDR3 loop reads CASSPDLRTDTQYF. CDR3 coding DNA: TGTGCCAGCAGCCCGGACTTACGCACAGATACGCAGTATTTT.

The rearrangement uses TRBV6-2 or TRBV6-3 and TRBJ1-2, with D unclear. Germline loops: CDR1 MNHEY, CDR2 SVGEGT. This CDR3 region has 14 residues. The V end was cut by 2 bases, the J end by 8 bases, with 15 bases between. The CDR3 DNA reads as TGTGCCAGCAGTTACGCGGTCGGGGAAACCGGCTACACCTTC. Translation gives CASSYAVGETGYTF.

In DNA, the CDR3 is TGTGCCAGCAGCTTAAAAGGGTTCGGTAATTCACCCCTCCACTTT. Its protein is CASSLKGFGNSPLHF. The V gene is TRBV7-3, the J gene TRBJ1-6; D call uncertain. The CDR3 sequence is 15 residues long. Deletions cut 1 base from V and 6 bases from J, with 10 bases between. Germline lookup yields CDR1 SGHTA and CDR2 FQGTGA.